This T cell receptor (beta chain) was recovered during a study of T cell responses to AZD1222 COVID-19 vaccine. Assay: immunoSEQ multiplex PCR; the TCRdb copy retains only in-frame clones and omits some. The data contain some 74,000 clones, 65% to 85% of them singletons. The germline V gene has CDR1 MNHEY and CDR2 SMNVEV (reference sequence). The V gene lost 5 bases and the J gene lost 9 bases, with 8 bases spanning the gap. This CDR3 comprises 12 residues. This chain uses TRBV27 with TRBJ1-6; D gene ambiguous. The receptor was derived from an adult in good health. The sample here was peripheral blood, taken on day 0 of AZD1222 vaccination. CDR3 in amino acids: CASSPRGSPLHF. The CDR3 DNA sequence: TGTGCCAGCAGTCCGAGAGGTTCACCCCTCCACTTT.